This T cell receptor beta chain is from a study of T cell repertoires in cytomegalovirus infection. The wider study: As its CMV epitopes, the study selected recently identified HLA-C-restricted and well-studied HLA-B-restricted targets.

CDR3 length: 18 residues. With 0 bases clipped from V and 8 bases from J, the junction kept 9 bases outside the gene matches. Germline V gene lookup returns CDR1 SGHVS and CDR2 FQNEAQ. This clonotype was recorded a few times. Its antigen is unidentified. TCRdb recomputed calls from the reads with MiXCR, one row per CDR3 protein. The data contain about 480,000 distinct CDR3 sequences, around 35% of them singletons. The study's findings and limits: CMV-specific TCR beta clonotypes restricted by HLA-C dominated the ex vivo response.

Specimen: cultured PBMCs, collected from culture after CMV antigen stimulation. The receptor's source is a human donor in good health (CMV status not recorded). Some clones in this sample may be carry-over from other donors' samples. The chain has TRBV7-8 and TRBJ2-2, with 13 bases matching TRBD2. The CDR3, as DNA: TGTGCCAGCAGCTTAGCGCCGGGACTAGCGGGACCACGGGGGGAGCTGTTTTTT. It translates to CASSLAPGLAGPRGELFF.